The 28 T cell receptor beta chains given below trace back to one sample, sequenced in a study of T cell changes during pregnancy in multiple sclerosis. Clones were sequenced by immunoSEQ multiplex PCR, and TCRdb holds only the in-frame ones, with some missing. Found here are approximately 65,000 clones, almost 95% of them singletons; the top ten hold around 3.3%. Sequencing was performed on CD8+ T cells from peripheral blood mononuclear cells, taken in the third trimester of pregnancy. Source of these receptors: a female donor in good health, enrolled as a control in a pregnancy study.

This clone was detected once. The rearrangement links TRBV5-4 to TRBJ1-2; D is perhaps TRBD1 (5 bases). The length of the CDR3 is 17 residues. The V gene lost 4 bases and the J gene lost 0 bases, with 19 bases spanning the gap. CDR1 SGHNT and CDR2 YYREEE come from the germline V gene (reference sequence). CDR3 protein: CASSNQVWTTANYGYTF. In DNA, the CDR3 is TGTGCCAGCAGCAACCAGGTCTGGACGACAGCTAACTATGGCTACACCTTC.

This clone was recorded a few times. The chain carries TRBV15 and TRBJ1-1, with D possibly TRBD1 on 5 matching bases. From germline, CDR1 is LNHNV and CDR2 YYDKDF (reference sequence). This CDR3 spans 14 amino acids. Deletions cut 2 bases from V and 1 base from J, with 8 bases between. Here the CDR3 DNA reads TGTGCCACCAGCAGAACACAGGAGAACACTGAAGCTTTCTTT. Translating it yields CATSRTQENTEAFF.

This chain joins TRBV4-2 and TRBJ1-6; 9 bases are shared with TRBD1. This CDR3 has 14 amino acids. The V gene end was trimmed by 4 bases and the J gene end by 10 bases; junction bases not matched to a gene: 5. Germline values: CDR1 LGHNA, CDR2 YNFKEQ. The CDR3 DNA is TGTGCCAGCAGCCCGGACAGGGGAAGATCACCCCTCCACTTT. Translating gives CASSPDRGRSPLHF.

V usage is TRBV25-1 and J usage is TRBJ1-1; 9 bases fit TRBD1. The CDR3 totals 15 residues. Germline CDR1 is MGHDK and CDR2 is SYGVNS. After removal of 4 bases from V and 5 bases from J, the junction contained 8 bases not matched to a gene. CDR3 loop: CASSGHRGLGTEAFF. CDR3 in DNA: TGTGCCAGCAGTGGGCACAGGGGGCTGGGGACTGAAGCTTTCTTT.

J is TRBJ2-3 and V is TRBV30, with 9 bases that match TRBD2. After removal of 0 bases from V and 5 bases from J, the junction contained 9 bases not matched to a gene. This CDR3 is built from 16 residues. CDR1 GTSNPN and CDR2 SVGIG come from the germline V gene (reference sequence). The CDR3 reads CAWSVGAGGPVDTQYF. The CDR3 DNA is TGTGCCTGGAGTGTTGGGGCGGGGGGGCCGGTAGATACGCAGTATTTT.

The chain combines TRBV7-9 with TRBJ2-2, with D possibly TRBD1 on 6 matching bases. Trimming cost V 5 bases and J 0 bases, with 10 bases left between them. The germline V gene has CDR1 SEHNR and CDR2 FQNEAQ (reference sequence). The CDR3 totals 15 residues. CDR3 sequence (DNA): TGTGCCAGCAGCCGGACAGTAACGAACACCGGGGAGCTGTTTTTT. Translation: CASSRTVTNTGELFF.

V and J are TRBV2 and TRBJ2-2; TRBD2 aligns across 9 bases. V shed 2 bases, J shed 1 base, and the junction held 8 bases outside the gene matches. Germline V lookup: CDR1 SNHLY, CDR2 FYNNEI. This CDR3 is built from 18 residues. The chain's CDR3 is CASSEYAAGGRNTGELFF. The CDR3 bases are TGTGCCAGCAGTGAATATGCAGCGGGGGGCCGGAACACCGGGGAGCTGTTTTTT.

This clone was seen a few times. The chain uses TRBV19 and TRBJ1-6; weak D call: TRBD1 (5 bases). Germline CDR1 and CDR2: LNHDA and SQIVND (reference sequence). This CDR3 has 14 amino acids. Trimming took off 4 bases at V and 8 bases at J, with 12 bases between the two ends. The CDR3 DNA reads as TGTGCCAGTAGTAAGGAGGGGCGGGATTCACCCCTCCACTTT. Translation: CASSKEGRDSPLHF.

This clone was picked up one time. This chain uses TRBV27 with TRBJ2-1; 13 bases are shared with TRBD2. The germline CDR1 and CDR2 sequences are MNHEY and SMNVEV (reference sequence). With V trimmed by 6 bases and J by 6 bases, 5 bases remained unmatched. This CDR3 region has 15 residues. The CDR3 region is CASSLGTSGTNEQFF. The CDR3, as DNA: TGTGCCAGCAGCCTAGGGACTAGCGGGACCAATGAGCAGTTCTTC.

This chain connects TRBV4-1 to TRBJ2-7; D is uncertain. The V end was cut by 0 bases, the J end by 12 bases, with 12 bases between. The CDR3 runs to 12 residues. CDR1 MGHRA and CDR2 YSYEKL come from the germline V gene. The CDR3 here is CASSQDGRNRYF. As DNA, the CDR3 is TGCGCCAGCAGCCAAGATGGGCGCAACCGGTACTTC.

The V gene is TRBV7-3, the J gene TRBJ1-1; 11 bases fit TRBD1. The V and J ends lost 4 bases and 3 bases, in that order; junction bases with no gene match: 4. CDR3 length: 15 amino acids. The germline gives CDR1 SGHTA, CDR2 FQGTGA. The CDR3 DNA follows: TGTGCCAGCAGCTGGGGGACAGGGGGGGACACTGAAGCTTTCTTT. It is translated as CASSWGTGGDTEAFF.

This clone appeared once. V gene TRBV7-9 combines with J gene TRBJ2-3; 7 nucleotides agree with TRBD1. The CDR3 totals 16 residues. The germline CDR1 and CDR2 sequences are SEHNR and FQNEAQ (reference sequence). The trim removed 5 bases at V and 5 bases at J, leaving 13 bases unmatched. The CDR3 DNA follows: TGTGCCAGCAGCCCCCTCGGGACAGATTCTTTAGATACGCAGTATTTT. It encodes CASSPLGTDSLDTQYF.

The V and J genes are TRBV18 and TRBJ2-2; D possibly corresponds to TRBD1 (5 bases). Germline-derived CDR1 and CDR2 are KGHSH and LQKENI. The CDR3 has 16 residues. The V and J ends lost 2 bases and 5 bases respectively, with 15 bases between them. In DNA form, the CDR3 reads TGTGCCAGCTCACCAATAGGCAGGGCCGGTACCGGGGAGCTGTTTTTT. Amino acids: CASSPIGRAGTGELFF.

The chain employs TRBV27 and TRBJ2-4, with a weak D call TRBD2 (6 bases). Germline V gene sequence: CDR1 MNHEY, CDR2 SMNVEV (reference sequence). The CDR3 is 14 residues long. Trimming cost V 3 bases and J 5 bases, with 11 bases left between them. Written as DNA, the CDR3 is TGTGCCAGCAGTTTGGGGGACTCCGAAAACATTCAGTACTTC. Translation gives CASSLGDSENIQYF.

V gene TRBV5-6 combines with J gene TRBJ2-7; D is unclear. The V gene's germline CDR1 is SGHDT and CDR2 YYEEEE. Trimming left V 6 bases short and J 2 bases short, with 21 bases between. The CDR3 has 16 residues. The CDR3 here is CASTPLSSGTPYEQYF. The CDR3 region has the DNA TGTGCCAGCACCCCACTGTCCTCGGGTACACCCTACGAGCAGTACTTC.

The chain combines TRBV7-8 with TRBJ2-7; 7 positions match TRBD1. With 3 bases clipped from V and 0 bases from J, the junction kept 5 bases outside the gene matches. The CDR3 loop spans 15 amino acids. Germline CDR1 reads SGHVS; CDR2 reads FQNEAQ. CDR3 coding DNA: TGTGCCAGCAGCTTCCGACAGGGATACTCCTACGAGCAGTACTTC. Amino acid sequence: CASSFRQGYSYEQYF.

The chain uses TRBV4-3 and TRBJ1-3, with 9 bases fitting TRBD1. This CDR3 spans 16 amino acids. V lost 1 base to trimming and J lost 5 bases; unmatched junction nucleotides: 6. Germline CDR1 and CDR2: LGHNA and YSLEER. DNA of the CDR3: TGCGCCAGCAGCCAAGGGACACAGGGGGCAAGAAACACCATATATTTT. Amino acids: CASSQGTQGARNTIYF.

CDR3 amino acids: CASSDTSTDTYTNNEQFF. In nucleotides, the CDR3 is TGCGCCAGCAGCGATACTTCTACGGACACATATACTAACAATGAGCAGTTCTTC. This chain joins TRBV5-1 and TRBJ2-1, with D possibly being TRBD1 (5 bases). The V gene lost 4 bases and the J gene lost 5 bases, with 25 bases spanning the gap. CDR1 is SGHRS, CDR2 YFSETQ, per germline. The CDR3 is made up of 18 amino acids. Looking up the rest from reference TRBV5-1 and TRBJ2-1 gives the full variable domain: KAGVTQTPRYLIKTRGQQVTLSCSPISGHRSVSWYQQTPGQGLQFLFEYFSETQRNKGNFPGRFSGRQFSNSRSEMNVSTLELGDSALYLCASSDTSTDTYTNNEQFFGPGTRLTVL.

The rearrangement uses TRBV7-6 and TRBJ1-1, with D possibly TRBD1 on 6 matching bases. This CDR3 is built from 16 residues. Between the trimmed V and J ends, which lost 0 bases and 11 bases, there was a span of 22 bases. Germline CDR1 reads SGHVS; CDR2 reads FNYEAQ. Here the CDR3 reads CASSLAGGTENSGAFF. In DNA, the CDR3 is TGTGCCAGCAGCTTAGCAGGGGGAACAGAAAATTCGGGGGCTTTCTTT.

The chain is built from TRBV5-5 and TRBJ1-5, with a tentative D call TRBD1 (6 bases). Deletions cut 4 bases from V and 0 bases from J, with 11 bases between. CDR3 length equals 15 residues. Germline V gene sequence: CDR1 SGHKS, CDR2 YYEKEE (reference sequence). The CDR3 spells CASSPGQNSNQPQHF. DNA of the CDR3: TGTGCCAGCAGCCCCGGACAGAATAGCAATCAGCCCCAGCATTTT.

V and J are TRBV4-3 and TRBJ1-1; 7 bases map to TRBD1. CDR3 length equals 15 residues. The V gene's germline CDR1 is LGHNA and CDR2 YSLEER. V was clipped by 2 bases and J by 2 bases; unmatched bases: 5. The chain's CDR3 is CASSQRTGENTEAFF. CDR3 sequence (DNA): TGCGCCAGCAGCCAACGGACAGGCGAAAACACTGAAGCTTTCTTT.

The rearrangement joins TRBV18 to TRBJ1-5; D may be TRBD1 (5 bases). CDR3 size: 15 residues. V was pared by 2 bases and J by 2 bases, with 10 bases between. Germline V gene sequence: CDR1 KGHSH, CDR2 LQKENI. CDR3 in amino acids: CASSPAGKGNQPQHF. The CDR3 DNA reads TGTGCCAGCTCACCAGCAGGGAAGGGCAATCAGCCCCAGCATTTT. Combining the CDR3 with reference TRBV18 and TRBJ1-5 gives the whole variable domain NAGVMQNPRHLVRRRGQEARLRCSPMKGHSHVYWYRQLPEEGLKFMVYLQKENIIDESGMPKERFSAEFPKEGPSILRIQQVVRGDSAAYFCASSPAGKGNQPQHFGDGTRLSIL.

With respect to this clone: It is unclear where the CDR3 begins or ends on the DNA, so no DNA is shown, and the CDR3 is as TCRdb lists it. This sequence joins TRBV6-5 and TRBJ1-4. Germline V lookup: CDR1 MNHEY, CDR2 SVGAGI. The CDR3 has 14 residues if both end residues are counted. CDR3 residues: CASSSSVLGEKLFF.

The gene calls are TRBV5-1 and TRBJ1-1; D perhaps matches TRBD1 (5 bases). Looked up from germline, CDR1 is SGHRS and CDR2 is YFSETQ. The V end was cut by 3 bases, the J end by 3 bases, with 18 bases between. CDR3 size: 16 residues. The CDR3 here is CASSSGEGFSHTEAFF. CDR3 in DNA: TGCGCCAGCAGCTCGGGGGAGGGGTTCTCCCACACTGAAGCTTTCTTT.

This rearrangement joins TRBV9 to TRBJ1-2, with D possibly matching TRBD1 (6 bases). CDR1 and CDR2 from the germline V gene are SGDLS and YYNGEE. The CDR3 has 15 residues. The V end was cut by 2 bases, the J end by 1 base, with 12 bases between. In DNA, the CDR3 is TGTGCCAGCAGCGTCTCACGGACAGATAACTATGGCTACACCTTC. Residues: CASSVSRTDNYGYTF.

This chain joins TRBV4-3 and TRBJ2-5; the match to TRBD2 covers 10 bases. The CDR3 is 15 amino acids. Germline values: CDR1 LGHNA, CDR2 YSLEER. The V and J ends lost 4 bases and 2 bases, in that order; junction bases with no gene match: 4. CDR3 residues: CASSPRTSGQETQYF. The CDR3, as DNA: TGCGCCAGCAGCCCCCGGACTAGCGGACAAGAGACCCAGTACTTC.

The chain joins TRBV5-4 to TRBJ1-1; D unresolved. The CDR3 consists of 16 residues. In germline, CDR1 is SGHNT, CDR2 YYREEE (reference sequence). V lost 3 bases, J lost 1 base, and 16 bases lay in between. CDR3 DNA: TGTGCCAGCAGCTCCCCCGCAGAGGGTTCGAACACTGAAGCTTTCTTT. Its protein is CASSSPAEGSNTEAFF. Full variable domain (outside the CDR3, taken from reference TRBV5-4 and TRBJ1-1): ETGVTQSPTHLIKTRGQQVTLRCSSQSGHNTVSWYQQALGQGPQFIFQYYREEENGRGNFPPRFSGLQFPNYSSELNVNALELDDSALYLCASSSPAEGSNTEAFFGQGTRLTVV.

This clone was recorded once. The V gene is TRBV6-1, the J gene TRBJ1-5, with D hard to call. This CDR3 contains 16 residues. The ends were cut back, 6 bases at V and 2 bases at J, with 17 bases in the middle. Germline V gene data show CDR1 as MNHNS and CDR2 as SASEGT. This chain's CDR3 is CASRETRGLRNQPQHF. The CDR3 coding sequence is TGTGCCAGCAGGGAAACGCGGGGTTTGCGCAATCAGCCCCAGCATTTT.